A selection of T cell receptor beta chains follows, all from one sample in a study of T cell responses to AZD1222 COVID-19 vaccine. Assay: immunoSEQ multiplex PCR; the TCRdb copy retains only in-frame clones and omits some. The top ten clones hold 1.5% to 2.5% of a sample with 150,000 to 200,000 clones, around 90% of them seen once. Sequenced material: peripheral blood, taken 28 days after the second AZD1222 dose. The receptors stem from an adult who received the AZD1222 COVID-19 vaccine. Both conserved end residues are part of each CDR3. The D gene is left open where the match is weak. Size values are once, few and many counts, or a class for expanded clones, and some rows have none.

V: TRBV23-1
J: TRBJ2-3
D: .
size: .
CDR3: CASSQSLGVRGHTQYF
DNA: TGCGCCAGCAGTCAATCGTTAGGAGTTAGGGGCCATACGCAGTATTTT

V: TRBV4-2
J: TRBJ1-6
D: TRBD1
size: .
CDR3: CASSQGEGASTPLHF
DNA: TGTGCCAGCAGCCAAGGGGAGGGGGCAAGTACACCCCTCCACTTT

V: TRBV7-2
J: TRBJ2-7
D: TRBD2
size: .
CDR3: CASSPRSLAGLPFRYEQYF
DNA: TGTGCCAGCAGTCCAAGAAGCCTAGCGGGGTTGCCATTCCGCTACGAGCAGTACTTC

V: TRBV10-1
J: TRBJ2-3
D: TRBD2
size: .
CDR3: CASSEIAGPNSDTQYF
DNA: TGCGCCAGCAGTGAGATAGCGGGACCCAATTCAGATACGCAGTATTTT

V: TRBV12-5
J: TRBJ1-2
D: .
size: few
CDR3: CASGMDNYGYTF
DNA: TGTGCTAGTGGTATGGACAACTATGGCTACACCTTC

V: TRBV5-6
J: TRBJ1-4
D: TRBD1
size: few
CDR3: CASSVTGYEKLFF
DNA: TGTGCCAGCAGCGTGACAGGGTATGAAAAACTGTTTTTT

V: TRBV10-1
J: TRBJ2-3
D: .
size: .
CDR3: CASSDRGHSTDTQYF
DNA: TGCGCCAGCAGTGATCGGGGACACAGCACAGATACGCAGTATTTT

V: TRBV18
J: TRBJ2-1
D: .
size: .
CDR3: CASSPPTGDSVEQFF
DNA: TGTGCCAGCTCACCACCTACGGGGGACTCGGTTGAGCAGTTCTTC

V: TRBV21-1
J: TRBJ2-7
D: .
size: .
CDR3: CASSNWRPYEQYF
DNA: TGTGCCAGCAGCAATTGGCGGCCCTACGAGCAGTACTTC

V: TRBV7-9
J: TRBJ2-7
D: TRBD2
size: .
CDR3: CASSFPSGGDEQYF
DNA: TGTGCCAGCAGCTTCCCTAGCGGGGGGGACGAGCAGTACTTC

V: TRBV7-2
J: TRBJ1-1
D: .
size: once
CDR3: CASSPSGVETEAFF
DNA: TGTGCCAGCAGCCCATCAGGGGTCGAGACTGAAGCTTTCTTT

V: TRBV30
J: TRBJ1-1
D: .
size: .
CDR3: CAGGQSNTEAFF
DNA: TGTGCCGGAGGACAGTCGAACACTGAAGCTTTCTTT

V: TRBV7-8
J: TRBJ1-5
D: .
size: .
CDR3: CASGGPDSNQPQHF
DNA: TGTGCCAGCGGGGGGCCTGATAGCAATCAGCCCCAGCATTTT

V: TRBV6-4
J: TRBJ2-7
D: .
size: few
CDR3: CASGPFGTPYEQYF
DNA: TGTGCCAGCGGGCCTTTTGGGACGCCCTACGAGCAGTACTTC

V: TRBV24-1
J: TRBJ1-1
D: .
size: .
CDR3: CATSDGTLGNTEAFF
DNA: TGTGCCACCAGTGACGGGACCCTGGGGAACACTGAAGCTTTCTTT

V: TRBV11-2
J: TRBJ2-3
D: TRBD2
size: .
CDR3: CASSQGRLAGFTDTQYF
DNA: TGTGCCAGCAGCCAGGGCCGGCTAGCGGGGTTCACAGATACGCAGTATTTT

V: TRBV6-1
J: TRBJ2-6
D: .
size: once
CDR3: CASSEGGSGANVLTF
DNA: TGTGCCAGCAGTGAAGGGGGCTCTGGGGCCAACGTCCTGACTTTC

V: TRBV27
J: TRBJ1-6
D: .
size: .
CDR3: CASSLSLNNSPLHF
DNA: TGTGCCAGCAGTTTATCCCTTAATAATTCACCCCTCCACTTT

V: TRBV21-1
J: TRBJ2-3
D: .
size: .
CDR3: CASRISGRQTPTDTQYF
DNA: TGTGCCAGCAGAATCAGCGGGAGGCAAACCCCCACAGATACGCAGTATTTT

V: TRBV5-4
J: TRBJ2-6
D: .
size: .
CDR3: CASSPYSGANVLTF
DNA: TGTGCCAGCAGCCCTTACTCTGGGGCCAACGTCCTGACTTTC

V: TRBV6-2/TRBV6-3
J: TRBJ1-3
D: .
size: .
CDR3: CASSYIGYSGNTIYF
DNA: TGTGCCAGCAGTTATATCGGATACTCTGGAAACACCATATATTTT

V: TRBV7-6
J: TRBJ1-4
D: TRBD1
size: .
CDR3: CASRGLRDRDNEKLFF
DNA: TGTGCCAGCAGGGGACTCCGGGACAGGGACAATGAAAAACTGTTTTTT

V: TRBV25-1
J: TRBJ2-6
D: .
size: .
CDR3: CASNPGGANVLTF
DNA: TGTGCCAGCAACCCCGGCGGGGCCAACGTCCTGACTTTC

V: TRBV7-2
J: TRBJ2-5
D: TRBD2
size: .
CDR3: CASSKGLAGGEETQYF
DNA: TGTGCCAGCAGCAAGGGACTAGCGGGGGGAGAAGAGACCCAGTACTTC

V: TRBV19
J: TRBJ2-7
D: TRBD1
size: once
CDR3: CASSIRGQGEAYEQYF
DNA: TGTGCCAGTAGTATCCGGGGACAGGGGGAGGCCTACGAGCAGTACTTC

V: TRBV7-2
J: TRBJ2-2
D: TRBD1
size: .
CDR3: CASSARQGNTGELFF
DNA: TGTGCCAGCAGCGCACGACAGGGGAACACCGGGGAGCTGTTTTTT

V: TRBV6-5
J: TRBJ1-3
D: .
size: .
CDR3: CASSYGLQGSGNTIYF
DNA: TGTGCCAGCAGTTATGGACTTCAGGGTTCTGGAAACACCATATATTTT

V: TRBV29-1
J: TRBJ1-1
D: TRBD1
size: .
CDR3: CSVVTGGGVTEAFF
DNA: TGCAGCGTGGTGACAGGGGGAGGTGTCACTGAAGCTTTCTTT

V: TRBV19
J: TRBJ1-3
D: TRBD1
size: .
CDR3: CASSSGQGAINSGNTIYF
DNA: TGTGCCAGTAGTTCGGGACAGGGGGCGATCAACTCTGGAAACACCATATATTTT

V: TRBV6-5
J: TRBJ1-6
D: TRBD1
size: once
CDR3: CASTQGAFGSPLHF
DNA: TGTGCCAGCACCCAGGGGGCTTTTGGATCACCCCTCCACTTT

V: TRBV28
J: TRBJ2-7
D: TRBD2
size: .
CDR3: CASSLAGAGEQYF
DNA: TGTGCCAGCAGTTTAGCGGGAGCTGGCGAGCAGTACTTC

V: TRBV28
J: TRBJ1-2
D: TRBD1
size: .
CDR3: CAAVTPGQGFSYTF
DNA: TGTGCCGCAGTTACTCCGGGACAGGGGTTTAGCTACACCTTC

V: TRBV7-9
J: TRBJ1-1
D: .
size: .
CDR3: CASSFDWYEAFF
DNA: TGTGCCAGCAGCTTCGATTGGTATGAAGCTTTCTTT

V: TRBV5-4
J: TRBJ2-7
D: TRBD2
size: .
CDR3: CASSPRTSGHEQYF
DNA: TGTGCCAGCAGCCCCCGTACTAGCGGGCACGAGCAGTACTTC

V: TRBV29-1
J: TRBJ2-5
D: TRBD2
size: .
CDR3: CSVGASGDPQETQYF
DNA: TGCAGCGTTGGCGCCAGCGGGGACCCCCAAGAGACCCAGTACTTC

V: TRBV18
J: TRBJ1-5
D: TRBD1
size: .
CDR3: CASSPSGQYSNQPQHF
DNA: TGTGCCAGCTCACCATCGGGACAGTATAGCAATCAGCCCCAGCATTTT

V: TRBV7-2
J: TRBJ1-4
D: .
size: .
CDR3: CASSLRREGEKLFF
DNA: TGTGCCAGCAGCTTGAGGAGGGAGGGAGAAAAACTGTTTTTT